The 22 T cell receptor beta chains below all came from one sample that was sequenced in a study of blood T cell repertoires in COVID-19. Clones were read by immunoSEQ multiplex PCR, and TCRdb kept only the in-frame ones, dropping some. The sample records approximately 300,000 clones, approximately 90% being singletons. Sequencing input: peripheral blood. The receptors were sampled from a woman in her fifties or sixties with COVID-19, enrolled during active disease.

The chain has TRBV6-5 and TRBJ2-7; weak D call: TRBD1 (6 bases). The germline V gene has CDR1 MNHEY and CDR2 SVGAGI. The germline V and J ends were trimmed by 7 bases and 0 bases, with 16 bases remaining between them. There are 15 residues in the CDR3. This CDR3 is CASTRRTVGSYEQYF. CDR3 bases: TGTGCCAGCACCCGACGGACAGTCGGCTCCTACGAGCAGTACTTC.

The chain is built from TRBV11-3 and TRBJ2-1; 14 nucleotides line up with TRBD2. V trimming: 0 bases; J trimming: 9 bases; junction bases outside the gene matches: 16. CDR3 length: 20 residues. Germline CDR1 is SGHNT and CDR2 is YENEEA. The CDR3 loop is CASSLERGNPGLAGVGEQFF. CDR3 coding DNA: TGTGCCAGCAGCTTAGAGCGTGGGAACCCGGGACTAGCGGGAGTGGGTGAGCAGTTCTTC.

The chain is built from TRBV6-6 and TRBJ1-2; D gene unclear. Germline CDR1 is MNHNY and CDR2 is SVGAGI (reference sequence). This CDR3 region has 12 residues. Trimming shortened V by 6 bases and J by 3 bases, and 8 bases separated the two germline ends. In nucleotides, the CDR3 is TGTGCCAGCAGAACGGGAGACTATGGCTACACCTTC. Its translation: CASRTGDYGYTF.

J is TRBJ2-5 and V is TRBV7-9; TRBD1 might be the D (5 bases). The CDR3 extends over 15 amino acids. Trimming removed 6 bases from V and 5 bases from J, with 19 bases in between. Germline CDR1 SEHNR, CDR2 FQNEAQ (reference sequence). The CDR3 region is CASSFGRVVGETQYF. For the CDR3, the DNA is TGTGCCAGCAGTTTCGGCAGGGTAGTTGGGGAGACCCAGTACTTC. The complete variable domain, with remaining parts taken from reference TRBV7-9 and TRBJ2-5, reads DTGVSQNPRHKITKRGQNVTFRCDPISEHNRLYWYRQTLGQGPEFLTYFQNEAQLEKSRLLSDRFSAERPKGSFSTLEIQRTEQGDSAMYLCASSFGRVVGETQYFGPGTRLLVL.

This chain links TRBV10-1 with TRBJ2-7; D gene ambiguous. The germline V gene encodes CDR1 WNHNN and CDR2 SYGVQD (reference sequence). CDR3 length: 11 amino acids. V dropped 4 bases and J dropped 5 bases, with 6 bases sitting between them. CDR3 loop: CASSGYHEQYF. CDR3 nucleotides: TGCGCCAGCAGTGGCTACCACGAGCAGTACTTC.

The V and J genes are TRBV11-3 and TRBJ1-3; D is undetermined. The germline V and J ends were trimmed by 1 base and 4 bases, with 14 bases remaining between them. Germline V gene data show CDR1 as SGHNT and CDR2 as YENEEA. CDR3 length equals 16 residues. The CDR3 region has the DNA TGTGCCAGCAGCTTAGTTTATAGCTTTTCCGGAAACACCATATATTTT. Residues: CASSLVYSFSGNTIYF.

Comments on this clone: Within the sample, other DNA sequences also encode this same CDR3. This chain joins TRBV7-2 and TRBJ2-1; tentatively, D is TRBD2 (5 bases). This CDR3 contains 15 residues. V was pared by 1 base and J by 1 base, with 8 bases between. Germline V gene data show CDR1 as SGHTA and CDR2 as FQGNSA. As DNA, the CDR3 is TGTGCCAGCAGCTTAGGCCTAGCTTCCTACAATGAGCAGTTCTTC. It yields the protein CASSLGLASYNEQFF.

The genes are TRBV11-2 and TRBJ2-3; TRBD2 matches at 10 bases. This CDR3 has 17 residues. Germline V gene lookup returns CDR1 SGHAT and CDR2 FQNNGV. V lost 0 bases and J lost 2; bases outside the gene matches: 5. The CDR3 region is CASSLDPSGSPTDTQYF. The CDR3 region has the DNA TGTGCCAGCAGCTTAGACCCTAGCGGGAGTCCCACAGATACGCAGTATTTT.

The chain links TRBV7-3 to TRBJ1-1; tentatively, D is TRBD1 (5 bases). The germline V gene has CDR1 SGHTA and CDR2 FQGTGA. The V end lost 5 bases, the J end lost 4 bases, and 17 bases lay between the germline ends. The CDR3 spans 15 residues. The CDR3 here is CASSLTPWGSTEAFF. DNA of the CDR3: TGTGCCAGCAGCCTCACCCCGTGGGGCTCCACTGAAGCTTTCTTT.

This chain uses TRBV5-1 with TRBJ1-4; TRBD1 agrees at 12 bases. The trim removed 2 bases at V and 7 bases at J, leaving 9 bases unmatched. The CDR3 spans 17 residues. Per germline, CDR1 SGHRS and CDR2 YFSETQ. CDR3 protein: CASSFGTGGSRGEKLFF. The CDR3 DNA sequence: TGCGCCAGCAGCTTCGGGACAGGGGGCTCTCGCGGTGAAAAACTGTTTTTT.

In the case of this clone: Distinct nucleotide sequences in the sample also encode this CDR3. The chain's CDR3 is CASSIGTSGTYEQYF. In DNA form, the CDR3 reads TGTGCCAGTAGTATCGGGACTAGCGGGACCTACGAGCAGTACTTC. The rearrangement uses TRBV19 and TRBJ2-7, with TRBD2 identical over 13 bases. In germline, CDR1 is LNHDA, CDR2 SQIVND (reference sequence). J lost 2 bases, V lost 3 bases, and 1 base had no gene match. The CDR3 totals 15 residues.

The chain is built from TRBV5-5 and TRBJ2-1; tentatively, D is TRBD2 (6 bases). The ends were cut back, 0 bases at V and 0 bases at J, with 10 bases in the middle. CDR3 length: 16 residues. In germline, CDR1 is SGHKS, CDR2 YYEKEE (reference sequence). The CDR3 DNA sequence: TGTGCCAGCAGCTTGGGGGTAGCGGTCTCCTACAATGAGCAGTTCTTC. Amino acid sequence: CASSLGVAVSYNEQFF.

This clone was observed once. The V call is TRBV4-3, the J call TRBJ2-1; 15 bases match TRBD2. The trim removed 0 bases at V and 6 bases at J, leaving 12 bases unmatched. The CDR3 runs to 20 residues. Germline V gene lookup returns CDR1 LGHNA and CDR2 YSLEER. The CDR3 reads CASSQDRGLAGGPLGNEQFF. As DNA, the CDR3 is TGCGCCAGCAGCCAAGATAGAGGACTAGCGGGAGGGCCCTTGGGCAATGAGCAGTTCTTC.

This chain links TRBV6-2 or TRBV6-3 with TRBJ2-3; TRBD2 aligns across 15 bases. After removal of 0 bases from V and 0 bases from J, the junction contained 7 bases not matched to a gene. CDR1 is MNHEY, CDR2 SVGEGT, per germline. The CDR3 runs 20 residues. CDR3 loop: CASSYSGLAGGSLSTDTQYF. In DNA form, the CDR3 reads TGTGCCAGCAGTTACTCGGGACTAGCGGGAGGCTCACTTAGCACAGATACGCAGTATTTT.

This chain connects TRBV5-1 to TRBJ1-6, with D unclear. Germline V CDR1 and CDR2: SGHRS, YFSETQ. V gave up 1 base and J gave up 4 bases, with 6 bases separating them. The CDR3 spans 14 residues. The CDR3 bases are TGCGCCAGCAGCTTGTTCGGGTATAATTCACCCCTCCACTTT. The encoded protein is CASSLFGYNSPLHF.

V and J are TRBV23-1 and TRBJ1-4, with 8 bases that match TRBD1. TRBV23-1 is noted as an ORF with a role that remains uncertain. V dropped 2 bases and J dropped 7; count of bases not matched to a gene: 9. The length of the CDR3 is 16 residues. The CDR3 reads CASSQGRIQGVEKLFF. In DNA form, the CDR3 reads TGCGCCAGCAGTCAAGGAAGGATACAGGGGGTTGAAAAACTGTTTTTT.

The chain uses TRBV5-3 and TRBJ2-1; 12 positions agree with TRBD2. TRBV5-3 is assigned to the ORF class and has an uncertain function. The CDR3 spans 15 residues. V shed 0 bases and J 8 bases; nucleotides not matched to a gene: 3. The CDR3 reads CARSLGTSGIHEQFF. The CDR3 DNA sequence: TGTGCCAGAAGCTTGGGGACTAGCGGGATCCATGAGCAGTTCTTC.

CDR3 protein: CASSHSAGYNEQFF. DNA of the CDR3: TGTGCCAGCAGCCATAGCGCTGGTTACAATGAGCAGTTCTTC. The V call is TRBV3-1 (or the pseudogene TRBV3-2), the J call TRBJ2-1; possibly TRBD2 for D (5 bases). This CDR3 has 14 residues. The V end was cut by 3 bases, the J end by 4 bases, with 10 bases between. Germline-derived CDR1 and CDR2 are LGHDT and YNNKEL (reference sequence).

This chain uses TRBV19 with TRBJ2-1, with D possibly being TRBD2 (6 bases). There are 16 residues in the CDR3. Germline V CDR1 and CDR2: LNHDA, SQIVND (reference sequence). The V end lost 0 bases, the J end lost 9 bases, and 18 bases lay between the germline ends. The CDR3 here is CASSIDNSPRRGEQFF. The DNA of the CDR3 is TGTGCCAGTAGTATAGATAATTCCCCTCGGCGGGGTGAGCAGTTCTTC.

CDR3 sequence: CASRRGLVNEQYF. The CDR3 DNA reads as TGTGCCAGCAGGCGGGGACTAGTTAACGAGCAGTACTTC. The chain combines TRBV6-5 with TRBJ2-7; 8 positions match TRBD2. Trimming took 6 bases from V and 5 from J; bases not matched to a gene: 6. Germline-derived CDR1 and CDR2 are MNHEY and SVGAGI. This CDR3 is built from 13 residues.

The chain recombines TRBV18 with TRBJ1-4, with D unresolved. The germline V and J ends were trimmed by 4 bases and 6 bases, with 27 bases remaining between them. The CDR3 totals 19 residues. In germline, CDR1 is KGHSH, CDR2 LQKENI. The DNA for the CDR3 is TGTGCCAGCTCACGTGAGAGCCGAGGATACTCGGCATGGTATGAAAAACTGTTTTTT. Its protein product is CASSRESRGYSAWYEKLFF.

The rearrangement joins TRBV5-6 to TRBJ2-2; TRBD1 agrees at 8 bases. V lost 4 bases and J lost 1; bases outside the gene matches: 6. This CDR3 spans 16 amino acids. The germline V gene has CDR1 SGHDT and CDR2 YYEEEE. CDR3 DNA: TGTGCCAGCAGCCCCAGGGGGCTCTTGAACACCGGGGAGCTGTTTTTT. Protein: CASSPRGLLNTGELFF.